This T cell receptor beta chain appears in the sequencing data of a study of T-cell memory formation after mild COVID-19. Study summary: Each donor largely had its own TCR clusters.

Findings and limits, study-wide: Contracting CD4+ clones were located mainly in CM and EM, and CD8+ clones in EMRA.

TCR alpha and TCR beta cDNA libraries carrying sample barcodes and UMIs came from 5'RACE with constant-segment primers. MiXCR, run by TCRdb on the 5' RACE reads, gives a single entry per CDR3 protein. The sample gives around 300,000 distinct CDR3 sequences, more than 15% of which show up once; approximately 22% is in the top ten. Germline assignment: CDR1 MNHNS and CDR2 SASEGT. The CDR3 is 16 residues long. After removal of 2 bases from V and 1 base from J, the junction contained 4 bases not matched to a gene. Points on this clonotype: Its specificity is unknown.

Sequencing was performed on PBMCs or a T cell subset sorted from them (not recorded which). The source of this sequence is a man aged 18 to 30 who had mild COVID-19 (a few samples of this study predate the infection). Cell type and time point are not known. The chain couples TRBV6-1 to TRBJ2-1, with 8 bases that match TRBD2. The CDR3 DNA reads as TGTGCCAGCAGTGAACCCCGCGGGGGGTCCTACAATGAGCAGTTCTTC. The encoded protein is CASSEPRGGSYNEQFF.